This entry concerns a single TCR beta chain. These data come from a study of PD-1 blockade in classical Hodgkin lymphoma. TCRdb's copy holds only in-frame clones and misses some; the assay was immunoSEQ multiplex PCR. The sample includes over 60,000 clones, about 90% of them seen just once. The CDR3 sequence is 16 residues long. Germline CDR1 is GTSNPN and CDR2 is SVGIG (reference sequence). The junction had 7 bases not matched to a gene; V was cut back by 3 bases and J by 2 bases. The time point here: cycle 4 day 1 (C4D1), after less than 7 weeks of nivolumab. Brentuximab vedotin exposure varied, and every patient relapsed after autologous stem cell transplantation.

This chain uses TRBV30 with TRBJ1-5; 10 bases fit TRBD1. The TCR was taken from a human donor with classical Hodgkin lymphoma. The sequencing here drew on peripheral blood mononuclear cells (PBMCs), taken before the fourth cycle of nivolumab. CDR3 sequence: CAWSPAGTGGNQPQHF. CDR3 nucleotides: TGTGCCTGGAGCCCAGCCGGGACAGGGGGCAATCAGCCCCAGCATTTT.